These T cell receptor beta chains were read from a single sample in a study of blood T cell repertoires in COVID-19. TCRdb's copy holds only in-frame clones and misses some; the assay was immunoSEQ multiplex PCR. This sample has about 140,000 clones; approximately 88% occur once, and the top ten carry around 5%. Material: PBMCs or T cells enriched from blood (not recorded which). Receptor source: an older man who had been exposed to COVID-19. The CDR3 runs from the conserved cysteine through the conserved F or W. Fields, in order: clone size, V gene, J gene, D gene, CDR3 DNA, CDR3 protein. The D gene is left open where the match is weak. Size tells how often a clone was seen (once, few, many) or the class of an expanded clone, and some rows leave it out.

.	TRBV12-3/TRBV12-4	TRBJ1-4	.	TGTGCCAGCAAAGGTTCGGGATCGGAGTTTTTT	CASKGSGSEFF
.	TRBV19	TRBJ1-6	.	TGTGCCAGTAGTATTGGGACACCCTATAATTCACCCCTCCACTTT	CASSIGTPYNSPLHF
.	TRBV7-2	TRBJ2-1	TRBD2	TGTGCCAGCAGCTTCACTTCCCTGGCTAGCGGGATTTACAATGAGCAGTTCTTC	CASSFTSLASGIYNEQFF
.	TRBV4-1	TRBJ1-2	.	TGCGCCAGCAGCCAAGATCCTCTTAACTATGGCTACACCTTC	CASSQDPLNYGYTF
.	TRBV19	TRBJ2-2	.	TGTGCCAGTACGACTTTGACAGGCATCACCGGGGAGCTGTTTTTT	CASTTLTGITGELFF
few	TRBV4-3	TRBJ2-6	TRBD1	TGCGCCAGCAGCCAAGATCTACGACAGGGTCTAACTGGGGCCAACGTCCTGACTTTC	CASSQDLRQGLTGANVLTF
.	TRBV28	TRBJ2-2	TRBD1	TGTGCCAGCACTCCGGAGGACAGGGGGTACACCGGGGAGCTGTTTTTT	CASTPEDRGYTGELFF
.	TRBV28	TRBJ1-6	.	TGTGCCAGCAGGAGGGATTCACCCCTCCACTTT	CASRRDSPLHF
.	TRBV2	TRBJ1-6	TRBD1	TGTGCCAGCAGTCGACAGGGGGGCGCGAATTCACCCCTCCACTTT	CASSRQGGANSPLHF
few	TRBV27	TRBJ2-1	.	TGTGCCAGCAGCCCCGGCCGGGGGGCATTTGGTGAGCAGTTCTTC	CASSPGRGAFGEQFF
.	TRBV6-5	TRBJ1-4	.	TGTGCCAGCAGTTTCGGAGGGGCAACTAATGAAAAACTGTTTTTT	CASSFGGATNEKLFF
.	TRBV27	TRBJ2-7	TRBD1	TGTGCCAGGACAGGGGGGTGGCCCTACGAGCAGTACTTC	CARTGGWPYEQYF
.	TRBV19	TRBJ1-2	.	TGTGCCAGTAGTCCAGGGTGGTCTGAATATGGCTACACCTTC	CASSPGWSEYGYTF
.	TRBV19	TRBJ1-6	.	TGTGCCAGTAGTTCACAACCAGGGTTTCTCGGTTCACCCCTCCACTTT	CASSSQPGFLGSPLHF
once	TRBV4-1	TRBJ1-2	TRBD1	TGCGCCAGCAGCCTCCTTCCCCCGACAGGGAACTATGGCTACACCTTC	CASSLLPPTGNYGYTF
.	TRBV28	TRBJ2-7	TRBD1	TGTGCCAGCAGCCCCCCCGGGACAGGGGCGATAGAGCAGTACTTC	CASSPPGTGAIEQYF
.	TRBV7-9	TRBJ2-5	.	TGTGCCAGCGGGGGCGGAGTTGAGACCCAGTACTTC	CASGGGVETQYF
.	TRBV2	TRBJ1-5	.	TGTGCCAGCAGCGATAGACAGGCGGGTTTCATAGATCAGCCCCAGCATTTT	CASSDRQAGFIDQPQHF
.	TRBV28	TRBJ2-3	.	TGTGCCAGCAGTTACGGACAGAGCAATGAGTATTTT	CASSYGQSNEYF
.	TRBV13	TRBJ2-7	TRBD2	TGTGCCAGCAGCTCCCGCCGTCTAGCGGGGTCCTACGAGCAGTACTTC	CASSSRRLAGSYEQYF
.	TRBV5-4	TRBJ1-6	.	TGTGCCAGCAGCTTCGGGGTGAAGGATTCACCCCTCCACTTT	CASSFGVKDSPLHF
.	TRBV4-1	TRBJ1-6	.	TGCGCCAGCAGCCAAGAGGGTCAGGGGAGCGCCTATAATTCACCCCTCCACTTT	CASSQEGQGSAYNSPLHF
.	TRBV10-3	TRBJ1-1	TRBD1	TGTGCCATCCGACCGGGACAGCAAATGAACACTGAAGCTTTCTTT	CAIRPGQQMNTEAFF
.	TRBV12-3/TRBV12-4	TRBJ1-5	.	TGTGCCAGCAGTTTTGGAGGGAGGCAGCCCCAGCATTTT	CASSFGGRQPQHF
.	TRBV7-9	TRBJ1-4	.	TGTGCCAGCAGGTCTGGGAGGGAAAAACTGTTTTTT	CASRSGREKLFF
.	TRBV7-8	TRBJ1-2	TRBD1	TGTGCCAGCAGCAAATCAGGGGGCCGGAGCTATGGCTACACCTTC	CASSKSGGRSYGYTF
.	TRBV10-1	TRBJ1-2	TRBD1	TGCGCCAGCAGTGAATACCGGGACAGGGATTACACCTTC	CASSEYRDRDYTF
.	TRBV28	TRBJ2-7	TRBD2	TGTGCCAGCAGTTTGACTAGCGGAACCTACGAGCAGTACTTC	CASSLTSGTYEQYF
.	TRBV7-7	TRBJ2-1	.	TGTGCCAGCAGCTTAGGGCCAGGGATCGATGAGCAGTTCTTC	CASSLGPGIDEQFF
.	TRBV4-1	TRBJ1-6	.	TGCGCCAGCAGCCAAGGGGACCAGGGGATGGGCTCACCCCTCCACTTT	CASSQGDQGMGSPLHF
once	TRBV5-1	TRBJ2-3	TRBD1	TGCGCCAGCAGACGACAGGGAATGAGCACAGATACGCAGTATTTT	CASRRQGMSTDTQYF
.	TRBV7-6	TRBJ2-5	TRBD1	TGTGCCAGCAGCTTCGAGACAGGGTTTCAGACCCAGTACTTC	CASSFETGFQTQYF
.	TRBV30	TRBJ1-6	TRBD1	TGTGCCTGGAGAGCGACAGGACAGGGATATTCACCCCTCCACTTT	CAWRATGQGYSPLHF
.	TRBV12-3/TRBV12-4	TRBJ2-7	.	TGTGCCAGCAGCTTAATATCCTACGAGCAGTACTTC	CASSLISYEQYF
once	TRBV2	TRBJ1-1	.	TGTGCCAGCAGCTTACAGGGCACTGAAGCTTTCTTT	CASSLQGTEAFF
once	TRBV18	TRBJ1-4	.	TGTGCCAGCTCATTGGGACTTAATGAAAAACTGTTTTTT	CASSLGLNEKLFF
.	TRBV11-3	TRBJ2-1	TRBD2	TGTGCCAGCAGCCTCCAACCCCGGACTAGTCAGTTCTTC	CASSLQPRTSQFF
.	TRBV25-1	TRBJ2-3	TRBD2	TGTGCCAGCAGTGAATTGGGAGCGGGAAAGGGAACAGATACGCAGTATTTT	CASSELGAGKGTDTQYF
.	TRBV14	TRBJ2-2	.	TGTGCCAGCAGCCAAGAAGAACAGCTCAACACCGGGGAGCTGTTTTTT	CASSQEEQLNTGELFF
once	TRBV7-9	TRBJ1-5	.	TGTGCCAGCAGCTTACTGCCGCAGGGTGACAATCAGCCCCAGCATTTT	CASSLLPQGDNQPQHF
.	TRBV5-4	TRBJ1-1	.	TGTGCCAGCACCCTTCAGGGCGCAAACACTGAAGCTTTCTTT	CASTLQGANTEAFF
few	TRBV7-9	TRBJ2-7	TRBD1	TGTGCCAGCAGCTCCGAGGGACAGGTTCTATCCTACGAGCAGTACTTC	CASSSEGQVLSYEQYF
.	TRBV4-3	TRBJ2-7	.	TGCGCCAGCAGCCAAGAAGCAGGGGCCAGCTCCTACGAGCAGTACTTC	CASSQEAGASSYEQYF
few	TRBV4-3	TRBJ2-7	.	TGCGCCAGCAGCCTCTACCGGTCCCAGAGGGGGGAGCAGTACTTC	CASSLYRSQRGEQYF
.	TRBV10-2	TRBJ2-3	.	TGCGCCAGCAGTGAGTCTCGAGGTAATACGCAGTATTTT	CASSESRGNTQYF
.	TRBV10-1	TRBJ2-1	TRBD2	TGCGCCAGCAGTGCCCTAGCGGGAGGAACCTACAATGAGCAGTTCTTC	CASSALAGGTYNEQFF